A selection of T cell receptor beta chains follows, all from one sample in a study of metastatic and nonmetastatic thyroid tumors. Via MiXCR, TCRdb re-called the PCR reads. The table shows approximately 12,000 clones, with approximately 30% occurring only once. Specimen: tumor tissue. The origin of the receptors is a male donor with papillary thyroid cancer or a benign thyroid nodule (not recorded which). Some clones in this sample may be carry-over from other donors' samples. The CDR3 runs from the conserved cysteine through the conserved F or W. D genes are given only for firm matches. The listing skips clone size in some rows; elsewhere it reads once, few, many or a size class.

>NA|TRBV5-1|TRBJ1-2|NA
TGCGCCAGCAGCTTCACTGTCGGGGGCGCGGATGGCTACACCTTC
CASSFTVGGADGYTF
>NA|TRBV6-1|TRBJ1-2|many
TGTGCCAGCAGGGAAACCTACTATGGCTACACCTTC
CASRETYYGYTF
>TRBD2|TRBV7-2|TRBJ2-1|NA
TGTGCCAGCAGCGAAAGCGGGGTGAATGATCAGTTCTTC
CASSESGVNDQFF
>TRBD1|TRBV20-1|TRBJ1-5|medium-sized
TGCAGTGCTACGGACAGGAATGGTGATCAGCCCCAGCATTTT
CSATDRNGDQPQHF
>TRBD1|TRBV28|TRBJ1-5|NA
TGTGCCAGCAGCTGGACAGGGAACTATCAGCCCCAGCATTTT
CASSWTGNYQPQHF
>TRBD1|TRBV11-2|TRBJ2-7|NA
TGTGCCAGCAGCTCCGAGGGACAGGGTCGCTACGAGCAGTACTTC
CASSSEGQGRYEQYF
>NA|TRBV7-2|TRBJ2-3|NA
TGTGCCAGCAGCTTAGCCGTATCCTTCACAGATACGCGGTATTTT
CASSLAVSFTDTRYF
>TRBD1|TRBV20-1|TRBJ1-2|NA
TGCAGTGCTAGTCTCGGGACAGGGGAAGATGGCTACACCTTC
CSASLGTGEDGYTF
>TRBD1|TRBV2|TRBJ1-2|medium-sized
TGTGCCAGCAGTGCAACGACAGGGGACTATGGCTACACCTTC
CASSATTGDYGYTF
>NA|TRBV24-1|TRBJ2-3|many
TGTGCCACCAGTGATTTGCTTGGAGGGGCAGATACGCAGTATTTT
CATSDLLGGADTQYF
>NA|TRBV25-1|TRBJ2-7|few
TGTGCCAGCAGTGCCCGGGACGCGCTCTACGAGCAGTACTTC
CASSARDALYEQYF
>TRBD2|TRBV6-2/TRBV6-3|TRBJ2-4|many
TGTGCCAGCCAGGGACTAGCGGGGGCAAACATTCAGTACTTC
CASQGLAGANIQYF
>TRBD1|TRBV18|TRBJ2-7|NA
TGTGCCAGCTCACCGGACAGGGGTGAGGAGCAGTACTTC
CASSPDRGEEQYF
>NA|TRBV9|TRBJ2-1|NA
TGTGCCAGCAGCTCCTTCACGGGGAGCTCCTACAATGAGCAGTTCTTC
CASSSFTGSSYNEQFF
>TRBD2|TRBV24-1|TRBJ2-3|once
TGTGCCATCAGTGATAGGGCGGGAGGGTGTCTCCCAGATACGCAGTATTTT
CAISDRAGGCLPDTQYF
>TRBD1|TRBV12-3/TRBV12-4|TRBJ2-1|NA
TGTGCCAGCAGTTTCGGACAGGGCGGTGTCAATGAGCAGTTCTTC
CASSFGQGGVNEQFF
>NA|TRBV20-1|TRBJ2-1|medium-sized
TGCAGTTCTCAGGGCATCGGGAGAACCACCTACAATGAGCAGTTCTTC
CSSQGIGRTTYNEQFF
>TRBD2|TRBV9|TRBJ2-1|many
TGTGCCAGCAGCGCGGGGACTAGCGGGCACCACAATGAGCAGTTCTTC
CASSAGTSGHHNEQFF
>NA|TRBV6-5|TRBJ2-3|medium-sized
TGTGCCAGCAGTTACACCACAGATACGCAGTATTTT
CASSYTTDTQYF
>NA|TRBV5-6|TRBJ1-5|many
TGTGCCAGCAGCTTGTCACAGACTCTTAATCAGCCCCAGCATTTT
CASSLSQTLNQPQHF
>NA|TRBV18|TRBJ2-1|NA
TGTGCCAGCTCCGATCTAGTAGCTGCTGAGCAGTTCTTC
CASSDLVAAEQFF
>NA|TRBV28|TRBJ1-2|medium-sized
TGTGCCAGCAGTCCAGGGTCCGTAAGCGGCTACACCTTC
CASSPGSVSGYTF
>TRBD1|TRBV5-1|TRBJ2-2|NA
TGCGCCAGCAGCTTGGGCCTTAGACAGGGGGCCGGGGAGCTGTTTTTT
CASSLGLRQGAGELFF
>NA|TRBV6-2/TRBV6-3|TRBJ2-5|NA
TGTGCCAGCAGTTACTCGGTGGCGTGGGAGACCCAGTACTTC
CASSYSVAWETQYF
>NA|TRBV6-1|TRBJ2-7|NA
TGTGCCAGCAGAATGGGGACACACTACGAGCAGTACTTC
CASRMGTHYEQYF
>NA|TRBV7-2|TRBJ1-4|many
TGTGCCAGCAGGGAGGCCAAGGAAAAACTGTTTTTT
CASREAKEKLFF
>TRBD1|TRBV7-2|TRBJ1-1|NA
TGTGCCAGCAGCTGGACAGGGATTAACACTGAAGCTTTCTTT
CASSWTGINTEAFF
>NA|TRBV24-1|TRBJ2-5|many
TGTGCCACCAGTGATTTGTTCGAGACCCAGTACTTC
CATSDLFETQYF
>NA|TRBV30|TRBJ1-1|NA
TGTGCCTGGAGTGGGGCGTTAATGAACACTGAAGCTTTCTTT
CAWSGALMNTEAFF
>NA|TRBV20-1|TRBJ2-5|medium-sized
TGCAGTGCTAGTAACTGGGGGGAGACCCAGTACTTC
CSASNWGETQYF
>NA|TRBV20-1|TRBJ2-2|NA
TGCAGTGCTAGTCCCCAGCGGAACACCGGGGAGCTGTTTTTT
CSASPQRNTGELFF
>TRBD1|TRBV5-5|TRBJ1-1|many
TGTGCCAGCAGCTCAGGGGGTACTGAAGCTTTCTTT
CASSSGGTEAFF